The 9 T cell receptor beta chains in this list originate from one sample, sequenced in a study of siplizumab effects on memory and regulatory T cells. Sequencing used immunoSEQ multiplex PCR; TCRdb keeps in-frame clones, though not all of them. The table shows 40,000 to 45,000 clones, with approximately 88% occurring only once. The sample consisted of naive CD4+ T cells sorted from blood. The receptors stem from a human donor in good health.

The chain employs TRBV6-5 and TRBJ1-3; D gene uncertain. The V end was cut by 0 bases, the J end by 0 bases, with 9 bases between. This CDR3 is built from 16 residues. CDR1 is MNHEY, CDR2 SVGAGI, per germline. For the CDR3, the DNA is TGTGCCAGCAGTTACTCCGGACGAAGCTCTGGAAACACCATATATTTT. Its protein product is CASSYSGRSSGNTIYF.

This clone was counted once. The rearrangement uses TRBV6-5 and TRBJ2-3, with TRBD2 as a possible D gene (5 bases). The V and J ends lost 2 bases and 0 bases respectively, with 9 bases between them. The CDR3 has 15 amino acids. The germline V gene encodes CDR1 MNHEY and CDR2 SVGAGI. CDR3 nucleotide sequence: TGTGCCAGCAGTTACATTGCGGGTAGCACAGATACGCAGTATTTT. Protein sequence: CASSYIAGSTDTQYF.

V and J are TRBV5-1 and TRBJ1-2, with D tentatively TRBD1 (5 bases). The V gene lost 0 bases and the J gene lost 5 bases, with 11 bases spanning the gap. Germline lookup yields CDR1 SGHRS and CDR2 YFSETQ. The CDR3 loop spans 14 amino acids. The CDR3 DNA follows: TGCGCCAGCAGCTTGGTCAGCTGGGGGTATGGCTACACCTTC. Its protein is CASSLVSWGYGYTF.

This clone was seen once. This chain joins TRBV5-1 and TRBJ1-1; D remains unclear. The CDR3 spans 17 residues. Germline CDR1 and CDR2: SGHRS and YFSETQ. Trimming took 4 bases from V and 5 from J, leaving 24 bases between them. The CDR3 bases are TGCGCCAGCAGCGGCGCCATCCGGCCTAGGTCGGGTACTGAAGCTTTCTTT. Encoded protein: CASSGAIRPRSGTEAFF.

The chain employs TRBV7-9 and TRBJ2-1; D perhaps matches TRBD2 (5 bases). In germline, CDR1 is SEHNR, CDR2 FQNEAQ (reference sequence). This CDR3 is built from 15 residues. Trimming took off 6 bases at V and 0 bases at J, with 12 bases between the two ends. DNA of the CDR3: TGTGCCAGCAGTCCCTTCGAGGGCTCCTACAATGAGCAGTTCTTC. This gives the protein CASSPFEGSYNEQFF.

The chain uses TRBV4-1 and TRBJ1-5; D gene ambiguous. Germline-derived CDR1 and CDR2 are MGHRA and YSYEKL. The CDR3 contains 16 residues. Deletions cut 0 bases from V and 2 bases from J, with 11 bases between. The CDR3: CASSQEAGQRNQPQHF. In DNA form, the CDR3 reads TGCGCCAGCAGCCAAGAGGCCGGGCAGCGCAATCAGCCCCAGCATTTT.

The chain has TRBV7-3 and TRBJ2-2; D gene unclear. The CDR3 is made up of 13 amino acids. CDR1 SGHTA and CDR2 FQGTGA come from the germline V gene. Trimming removed 4 bases at V and 5 bases at J, with 8 bases between. The CDR3 region is CASSSLMTGELFF. In nucleotides, the CDR3 is TGTGCCAGCAGCTCCTTGATGACCGGGGAGCTGTTTTTT.

The chain carries TRBV18 and TRBJ2-1, with D possibly called TRBD1 or TRBD2 (5 bases each). Germline CDR1 KGHSH, CDR2 LQKENI. V dropped 3 bases and J dropped 5 bases, with 14 bases sitting between them. The CDR3 is made up of 15 amino acids. The CDR3 DNA reads as TGTGCCAGCTCACCCTTGGGACCGAACCACAATGAGCAGTTCTTC. Its translation is CASSPLGPNHNEQFF.

This chain joins TRBV7-3 and TRBJ2-6; D remains ambiguous. The CDR3 length is 16 residues. The V and J ends lost 5 bases and 0 bases respectively, with 11 bases between them. Germline CDR1 and CDR2: SGHTA and FQGTGA. Here the CDR3 DNA reads TGTGCCAGCAGCCGAGTTCTGAGCTCTGGGGCCAACGTCCTGACTTTC. Translating gives CASSRVLSSGANVLTF.